These T cell receptor beta chains were read from a single sample in a study of PD-L1 blockade in urothelial cancer. Repertoires were generated with immunoSEQ multiplex PCR, while TCRdb's copy carries only in-frame clones and drops some. The sample includes about 130,000 clones, about four fifths of them seen just once. The sample here was PBMCs, taken around atezolizumab (anti-PD-L1) treatment. The source is a man aged 50-59 years with urothelial cancer. The CDR3 runs from the conserved cysteine through the conserved F or W. The D gene is left open where the match is weak. The size entry is marked missing in some rows and otherwise reads once, few, many or a size class.

d_call clone_size j_call v_call cdr3_nt cdr3_aa
TRBD2 . TRBJ2-1 TRBV7-9 TGTGCCAGCAGCCCAAGCGGGGGATCCTACAATGAGCAGTTCTTC CASSPSGGSYNEQFF
TRBD2 . TRBJ2-7 TRBV7-3 TGTGCCAGCACTAATAGCGGGAGTGGGTACGAGCAGTACTTC CASTNSGSGYEQYF
. . TRBJ1-1 TRBV2 TGTGCCAGCTTCGCCAGGACTTACACTGAAGCTTTCTTT CASFARTYTEAFF
. few TRBJ2-7 TRBV2 TGTGCCAGCAGTAACCCAGGGGACGAGCAGTACTTC CASSNPGDEQYF
. . TRBJ1-4 TRBV7-2 TGTGCCAGCAGCTTCGGTCCATTCGATGAAAAACTGTTTTTT CASSFGPFDEKLFF
. . TRBJ1-5 TRBV5-1 TGCGCCAGCAGCTTCCGACAGGGCAATCAGCCCCAGCATTTT CASSFRQGNQPQHF
TRBD2 . TRBJ2-4 TRBV15 TGTGCCACCAGCAGAGATCCGGTAGCGGGCGCCGGGGCCAAAAACATTCAGTACTTC CATSRDPVAGAGAKNIQYF
. . TRBJ2-1 TRBV5-4 TGTGCCAGCAGCGTAGGGGTTAGCTCCTACAATGAGCAGTTCTTC CASSVGVSSYNEQFF
TRBD2 . TRBJ2-6 TRBV7-2 TGTGCCAGCAGCTTATTAGCGGGAGGCTCTGGGGCCAACGTCCTGACTTTC CASSLLAGGSGANVLTF
. . TRBJ2-2 TRBV5-1 TGCGCCAGCAGCTTGGCGGGTTCGTCCCTGAACACCGGGGAGCTGTTTTTT CASSLAGSSLNTGELFF
. . TRBJ2-7 TRBV6-6 TGTGCCAGCATGGGACGAGGGAGGGGGGAATACGAGCAGTACTTC CASMGRGRGEYEQYF
TRBD1 . TRBJ1-4 TRBV28 TGTGCCAGCAGTTTAGACAGGGTCAATAATGAAAAACTGTTTTTT CASSLDRVNNEKLFF
. . TRBJ2-2 TRBV7-2 TGTGCCAGCAGCCCCTCGCGGCGGATTTCCGGGGAGCTGTTTTTT CASSPSRRISGELFF
TRBD2 . TRBJ2-7 TRBV28 TGTGCCAGCAGTCCCCCGGGACTAGCGGGAAGGGAGCAGTACTTC CASSPPGLAGREQYF
TRBD1 . TRBJ1-1 TRBV28 TGTGCCAGCAGTTTAAACAGGGGGCACACTGAAGCTTTCTTT CASSLNRGHTEAFF
. . TRBJ2-7 TRBV28 TGTGCCAGCAGTTTCACGTGGGTGGGGGGAGGCGAGCAGTACTTC CASSFTWVGGGEQYF
. . TRBJ1-3 TRBV15 TGTGCCACCAGGACTGCCAACTCTGGAAACACCATATATTTT CATRTANSGNTIYF
TRBD1 . TRBJ1-5 TRBV28 TGTGCCAGCAGTCGACAGGGGGCGCTCAATCAGCCCCAGCATTTT CASSRQGALNQPQHF
TRBD1 . TRBJ1-4 TRBV18 TGTGCCAGCTCACCCGGACAGGGGCAAGAAAAACTGTTTTTT CASSPGQGQEKLFF
TRBD1 . TRBJ2-3 TRBV2 TGTGCCAGCAGTTTTAGACAGGGGGGGTTCGCAGATACGCAGTATTTT CASSFRQGGFADTQYF
. . TRBJ1-2 TRBV28 TGTGCCAGCAGTTTGAGGGGGAAATATGGCTACACCTTC CASSLRGKYGYTF
TRBD1 . TRBJ2-1 TRBV9 TGTGCCAGCAGCGTGAATCCCCGACAGGGTCATGAGCAGTTCTTC CASSVNPRQGHEQFF
TRBD1 . TRBJ2-4 TRBV6-5 TGTGCCAGCAGACCGACAGGGTTGGGAAACATTCAGTACTTC CASRPTGLGNIQYF
TRBD1 . TRBJ1-1 TRBV15 TGTGCCACCAGCAGGACAGGGCTGAACACTGAAGCTTTCTTT CATSRTGLNTEAFF
TRBD2 . TRBJ2-1 TRBV5-1 TGCGCCAGCAGCTTGAGACTAGCGGCCGAAAGATCCTACAATGAGCAGTTCTTC CASSLRLAAERSYNEQFF
TRBD1 . TRBJ1-6 TRBV4-1 TGCGCCAGCAGCCAAGATTGGGCAGGGGGTTTTTCACCCCTCCACTTT CASSQDWAGGFSPLHF
TRBD1 . TRBJ2-7 TRBV25-1 TGTGCCAGCAGCAGACAGGGGGGTTACGAGCAGTACTTC CASSRQGGYEQYF
. . TRBJ2-5 TRBV28 TGTGCCAGCACCCTCCGGGGGACCCAGTACTTC CASTLRGTQYF
. . TRBJ2-4 TRBV27 TGTGCCAGCAGTCCCCAGTTTCCGGGAGGGGGCCAAAACATTCAGTACTTC CASSPQFPGGGQNIQYF
TRBD1 . TRBJ1-2 TRBV20-1 TGCAGTGCCTGGACAGGGTATGGCTACACCTTC CSAWTGYGYTF
. . TRBJ1-2 TRBV5-1 TGCGCCAGCAGCCCCGCAGGGACTAACTATGGCTACACCTTC CASSPAGTNYGYTF
TRBD1 . TRBJ2-1 TRBV5-1 TGCGCCAGCAGCTGGACAGGGGGCGACTACAATGAGCAGTTCTTC CASSWTGGDYNEQFF
TRBD1 . TRBJ2-5 TRBV2 TGTGCCAGCAGGAGGACAGGGCGAGAGACCCAGTACTTC CASRRTGRETQYF